These T cell receptor beta chains were read from a single sample in a study of shared clonotypes between healthy human individuals. Sequencing used immunoSEQ multiplex PCR; TCRdb keeps in-frame clones, though not all of them. This table has some 2,500,000 clones, 93% appearing once. The sequenced sample consisted of naive CD4+ T cells from PBMCs. The receptors were gathered from a man in his late teens or twenties in good health. Some clones in this sample may be carry-over from other donors' samples. The CDR3 runs from the conserved cysteine through the conserved F or W. The order of the fields is D gene, clone size, V gene, J gene, CDR3 protein, CDR3 DNA. A D gene is named only where the DNA matches it firmly. Size is omitted from some rows. Given values are once, few, many or a class for expanded clones.

.	.	TRBV5-1	TRBJ2-7	CASSLSLGNLKPLHYEQYF	TGCGCCAGCAGCTTATCACTAGGCAACCTAAAACCTCTCCACTACGAGCAGTACTTC
.	.	TRBV21-1	TRBJ2-3	CARIERRTDTQYF	TGTGCCAGGATCGAGAGGAGGACAGATACGCAGTATTTT
.	once	TRBV30	TRBJ1-4	CAWSVSYLDEKLFF	TGTGCCTGGAGTGTCAGCTATTTGGATGAAAAACTGTTTTTT
.	.	TRBV5-1	TRBJ2-1	CASSPFQAVSYNEQFF	TGCGCCAGCAGCCCGTTCCAAGCGGTATCCTACAATGAGCAGTTCTTC
.	.	TRBV5-5	TRBJ1-2	CASSFAYTPYGYTF	TGTGCCAGCAGCTTCGCATATACCCCATATGGCTACACCTTC
.	.	TRBV7-2	TRBJ2-1	CASSLTRAIEQFF	TGTGCCAGCAGCTTGACTCGAGCAATTGAGCAGTTCTTC
TRBD1	.	TRBV30	TRBJ2-1	CAWGTAYNEQFF	TGTGCCTGGGGGACAGCCTACAATGAGCAGTTCTTC
TRBD1	.	TRBV28	TRBJ2-2	CASSWTGANTGELFF	TGTGCCAGCAGTTGGACAGGGGCGAACACCGGGGAGCTGTTTTTT
.	.	TRBV27	TRBJ2-7	CATSLRDRGYEQYF	TGTGCCACCTCCCTCCGGGACCGAGGCTACGAGCAGTACTTC
.	.	TRBV28	TRBJ2-4	CASSVEQETKNIQYF	TGTGCCAGCAGTGTTGAACAGGAAACCAAAAACATTCAGTACTTC
TRBD1	.	TRBV14	TRBJ2-3	CASSRDRVDTQYF	TGTGCCAGCAGCCGGGACAGGGTAGATACGCAGTATTTT
.	.	TRBV6-5	TRBJ2-7	CASSYSYGAYEQYF	TGTGCCAGCAGTTACTCCTACGGGGCCTACGAGCAGTACTTC
.	.	TRBV7-9	TRBJ2-1	CASRMQFRTSTYNEQFF	TGTGCCAGCAGAATGCAATTCCGGACATCTACCTACAATGAGCAGTTCTTC
TRBD2	.	TRBV9	TRBJ2-1	CASSVGGGASGATYNEQFF	TGTGCCAGCAGCGTAGGAGGTGGCGCTAGCGGGGCCACCTACAATGAGCAGTTCTTC
.	.	TRBV10-1	TRBJ1-4	CASSVRGGYKINEKLFF	TGCGCCAGCAGTGTCAGGGGAGGGTATAAAATTAATGAAAAACTGTTTTTT
.	.	TRBV30	TRBJ1-6	CASAGGSSPLHF	TGTGCCTCGGCGGGGGGCTCTTCACCCCTCCACTTT
.	.	TRBV19	TRBJ1-5	CASSTVQGIHQPQHF	TGTGCCAGTAGTACCGTACAGGGAATCCATCAGCCCCAGCATTTT
TRBD1	.	TRBV30	TRBJ2-5	CAWSGAGGQETQYF	TGTGCCTGGAGTGGGGCAGGGGGCCAAGAGACCCAGTACTTC
.	.	TRBV5-1	TRBJ2-7	CASSPRVPYEQYF	TGCGCCAGCAGCCCCCGGGTCCCCTACGAGCAGTACTTC
TRBD2	.	TRBV28	TRBJ2-7	CASSLGTSGTLLSYF	TGTGCCAGCAGTCTAGGGACTAGCGGGACGCTGCTGTCGTACTTC